This T cell receptor (beta chain) originates from a study of T cells in Graves' hyperthyroidism and ophthalmopathy. Amplified TCR beta CDR3 regions derived from RNA transcripts. Primed by the HTBI set, a first-round RT-PCR was run on the TCR CDR3. TCRdb recomputed calls from the multiplex PCR reads with MiXCR, one row per CDR3 protein. The table has over 150,000 distinct CDR3 sequences, around 17% seen once; the top ten hold about 50%. At least ten counts were recorded for this clonotype. The authors deemed Graves' hyperthyroidism stable absent ophthalmopathy progression within 18 months. Those patients with uncontrolled infection, other autoimmune disease, pregnancy or lactation were excluded. Trimming took 6 bases from V and 5 from J, leaving 14 bases between them. This CDR3 has 14 residues. Looked up from germline, CDR1 is SNHLY and CDR2 is FYNNEI.

The sequencing sample was made of blood. The TCR was taken from a woman in her forties or fifties with Graves' hyperthyroidism. The chain joins TRBV2 to TRBJ1-5; tentatively, D is TRBD1 (6 bases). CDR3 protein: CASSSGQFYQPQHF. Here the CDR3 DNA reads TGTGCCAGCAGCTCAGGACAGTTTTATCAGCCCCAGCATTTT. The entire variable domain, with the rest obtained from reference TRBV2 and TRBJ1-5, is as follows: EPEVTQTPSHQVTQMGQEVILRCVPISNHLYFYWYRQILGQKVEFLVSFYNNEISEKSEIFDDQFSVERPDGSNFTLKIRSTKLEDSAMYFCASSSGQFYQPQHFGDGTRLSIL.